This is a list of T cell receptor beta chains from one sample in a study of cytomegalovirus exposure and HLA in healthy donors. TCRdb's copy holds only in-frame clones and misses some; the assay was immunoSEQ multiplex PCR. The sample holds roughly 89,000 clones, approximately 80% seen once. Source material: PBMCs. The receptors come from a man in his late teens or twenties in good health and CMV-seronegative. Each CDR3 is given with its conserved first and last residue. Only part of the rows carry a size: once, few, many, or a class if the clone is expanded.

clone size | V gene | CDR3 protein
once | TRBV27 | CASSTGGVGSNQPQHF
. | TRBV5-1 | CASSSFSYEQYF
few | TRBV18 | CASSPIGGDTEAFF
. | TRBV6-1 | CASSGTSTGANTEAFF
. | TRBV5-1 | CASSWTGDRNSPLHF
. | TRBV29-1 | CSVSTGGINEKLFF
. | TRBV5-1 | CASSTGLAGGPTGELFF
. | TRBV5-3 | CARSLPGCEQYF
once | TRBV19 | CASTTLLQGAGTGELFF
. | TRBV5-1 | CASSFGDRVNTEAFF
. | TRBV10-2 | CASRDGSWWTGQETQYF
. | TRBV10-2 | CASRSNDRSYGYTF
. | TRBV6-6 | CASILGGTGELFF
once | TRBV2 | CASFGQNSPLHF
. | TRBV7-9 | CSSSLDAGNRGYGYTF
. | TRBV11-2 | CASSSTDSYGTQYF
. | TRBV5-6 | CASSRTGHTRAEAFF
once | TRBV6-5 | CASSYSGVGGDSPLHF
. | TRBV7-9 | CASSSRIEAFF
. | TRBV14 | CASSPTGANTDTQYF
. | TRBV5-4 | CASSIDRSGVSYQETQYF
. | TRBV9 | CASSVDAGGGNQPQHF
. | TRBV5-8 | CASSPGGAETQYF
. | TRBV7-9 | CASSRQPTASNTEAFF
. | TRBV4-2 | CASSQSTSTDTQYF
. | TRBV30 | CAWGQGAIYEQYF
. | TRBV2 | CASSEGQGNTEAFF
. | TRBV6-5 | CASSYSPGARGSPLHF
. | TRBV18 | CASSLRQGADGTEAFF
. | TRBV5-6 | CASSTSRRGPPEQYF
. | TRBV7-9 | CASSPGVAGGPWDEQFF
. | TRBV25-1 | CASRTGPNTEAFF
. | TRBV2 | CASRIAGAPTDTQYF
. | TRBV25-1 | CASREVDRYAEAFF
. | TRBV9 | CASSGNRVNYGYTF
few | TRBV29-1 | CSVERALMNTEAFF
. | TRBV15 | CATSRDSDRGLGDEQYF
few | TRBV19 | CASSISGKLKTYEQYF
few | TRBV6-5 | CASGGSGANVLTF
. | TRBV29-1 | CSVEDIGGGGTDTQYF
few | TRBV18 | CASSPDRGDSPLHF
. | TRBV7-8 | CASSLGTGGYGYTF
few | TRBV18 | CASSRDRGFYGYTF
once | TRBV9 | CASSDRDRGEKLFF